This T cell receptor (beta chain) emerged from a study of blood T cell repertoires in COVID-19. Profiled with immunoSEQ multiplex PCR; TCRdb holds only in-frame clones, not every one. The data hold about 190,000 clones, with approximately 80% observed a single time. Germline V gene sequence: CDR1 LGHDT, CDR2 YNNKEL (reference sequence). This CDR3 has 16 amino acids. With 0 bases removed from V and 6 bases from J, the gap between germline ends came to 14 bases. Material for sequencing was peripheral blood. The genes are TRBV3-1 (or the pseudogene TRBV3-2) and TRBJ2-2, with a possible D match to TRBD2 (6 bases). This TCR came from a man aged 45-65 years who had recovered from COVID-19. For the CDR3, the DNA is TGTGCCAGCAGCCAAGAAGACGGGAGAGGGTCCGGGGAGCTGTTTTTT. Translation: CASSQEDGRGSGELFF.